This T cell receptor beta chain is drawn from a study of blood T cell repertoires in COVID-19. Study context: COVID-19 samples, acute and convalescent, were from the United States, Italy and Spain.

Only in-frame clones appear in the TCRdb table, and some are missing; sequencing was by immunoSEQ multiplex PCR. Here the sample spans about 80,000 clones, around 87% being singletons. V was clipped by 7 bases and J by 4 bases, with 22 bases between them. The CDR3 loop spans 17 amino acids. CDR1 and CDR2 (germline): SNHLY, FYNNEI. This receptor was taken from a woman of 80 years or more with active or convalescent COVID-19. The sample consisted of peripheral blood. V and J are TRBV2 and TRBJ2-2; weak D call: TRBD1 (5 bases). The CDR3 spells CASTDLIRERATGELFF. The CDR3 coding sequence is TGTGCCAGCACTGACCTAATCAGGGAAAGGGCCACCGGGGAGCTGTTTTTT.